Sequencing of this T cell receptor beta chain was carried out in a study of identical twins' blood T cells. MiXCR, applied by TCRdb to the 5' RACE reads, yields one record per CDR3 protein. The sample carries a few hundred thousand distinct CDR3 sequences, 25% to 35% recorded once. Trimming stripped 7 bases from V and 5 bases from J, with 15 bases between. Germline V gene lookup returns CDR1 DFQATT and CDR2 SNEGSKA (reference sequence). CDR3 length: 13 amino acids. This chain links TRBV20-1 with TRBJ1-5; D remains ambiguous. Sequences were obtained from PBMCs. This TCR was recovered from a woman aged 18 to 50 in good health. The CDR3 nucleotides read TGCAGTGTTGCCCTAGGGTTTTATCAGCCCCAGCATTTT. Translation: CSVALGFYQPQHF.